Sequencing of this TCR beta chain was carried out in a study of beta chain features in type 1 diabetes. The CDR3 sequence is 15 residues long. V trimming: 6 bases; J trimming: 0 bases; junction bases outside the gene matches: 3. The germline gives CDR1 MNHEY, CDR2 SVGAGI. Markers CD45RO/CCR7/CD25/CD127/CD95/CD27 served to sort CD4+ naive, central memory, regulatory and stem cell-like memory cells. This clone showed up just a few times. Expressed TCRB transcripts were sequenced after all isolated RNA was converted to cDNA. TCRdb's copy holds only in-frame clones and misses some; the assay was immunoSEQ multiplex PCR. The data show 300,000 to 350,000 clones, with about 15% seen just once and about 6.6% held by the top ten.

The sample was central memory CD4+ T cells from blood. This sequence was found in a young man in good health. The chain recombines TRBV6-5 with TRBJ1-5; 9 bases map to TRBD1. The CDR3 nucleotides read TGTGCCAGCAGCGGGACAGGGATTAGCAATCAGCCCCAGCATTTT. Its protein product is CASSGTGISNQPQHF.